These 27 T cell receptor beta chains came from one sample sequenced in a study of blood T cell repertoires in COVID-19. TCRdb's copy holds only in-frame clones and misses some; the assay was immunoSEQ multiplex PCR. The data contain more than 200,000 clones, approximately 87% of them singletons. Sequencing was done on a sample of peripheral blood. All receptors come from a woman aged 45-60 years with acute or convalescent COVID-19.

This chain connects TRBV7-6 to TRBJ2-1; 11 nucleotides match TRBD2. J gave up 6 bases and V 4 bases, and 8 bases lay outside the gene matches. CDR1 and CDR2 from the germline V gene are SGHVS and FNYEAQ. The CDR3 sequence is 16 residues long. CDR3 nucleotides: TGTGCCAGCAGCTCCTTCACTAGCGGGAGTGTCAATGAGCAGTTCTTC. This translates into CASSSFTSGSVNEQFF.

The rearrangement uses TRBV19 and TRBJ2-5; 8 bases line up with TRBD1. The CDR3 sequence is 13 residues long. The J segment lost 5 bases and the V segment lost 3 bases, leaving 2 bases of the junction unmatched. Germline values: CDR1 LNHDA, CDR2 SQIVND (reference sequence). CDR3 protein: CASSIQGAETQYF. CDR3 bases: TGTGCCAGTAGTATCCAGGGGGCCGAGACCCAGTACTTC.

This chain uses TRBV6-4 with TRBJ2-1; D unclear. Germline V gene lookup returns CDR1 MRHNA and CDR2 SNTAGT. This CDR3 is 18 amino acids long. V was clipped by 5 bases and J by 0 bases, with 20 bases between them. Here the CDR3 reads CASSPRVFGSSSYNEQFF. The DNA of the CDR3 is TGTGCCAGCAGTCCACGAGTTTTTGGTTCGTCCTCCTACAATGAGCAGTTCTTC.

The chain joins TRBV24-1 to TRBJ2-3; 8 nucleotides line up with TRBD1. J was trimmed by 0 bases and V by 9 bases; bases with no gene match: 22. CDR1 KGHDR and CDR2 SFDVKD come from the germline V gene. The CDR3 covers 20 residues. CDR3 loop: CATSSWTGYGEWRSTDTQYF. The CDR3, as DNA: TGTGCCACCTCCTCATGGACAGGGTATGGGGAGTGGAGGAGCACAGATACGCAGTATTTT.

The chain combines TRBV7-9 with TRBJ2-1, with 14 nucleotides matching TRBD2. The CDR3 covers 16 residues. Germline V gene lookup returns CDR1 SEHNR and CDR2 FQNEAQ (reference sequence). Losses at the gene ends were 5 bases for V and 7 bases for J; bases not matched to a gene: 7. The CDR3 is CASSAKGLAGVNEQFF. DNA for the CDR3: TGTGCCAGCAGCGCCAAGGGACTAGCGGGAGTTAATGAGCAGTTCTTC.

The CDR3 coding sequence is TGTGCCAGCAGTTACAAGGGGCTCACACAAGGACCTTCGAAGGGCTACACCTTC. Its translation is CASSYKGLTQGPSKGYTF. The chain employs TRBV6-2 or TRBV6-3 and TRBJ1-2, with D perhaps matching TRBD1 (5 bases). Germline V gene sequence: CDR1 MNHEY, CDR2 SVGEGT. The CDR3 covers 18 residues. The V gene lost 2 bases and the J gene lost 8 bases, with 27 bases spanning the gap.

The V call is TRBV6-1, the J call TRBJ1-2; D gene uncertain. The CDR3 contains 12 residues. CDR1 is MNHNS, CDR2 SASEGT, per germline. V was pared by 2 bases and J by 7 bases, with 8 bases between. CDR3 loop: CASSEMYSGYTF. As DNA, the CDR3 is TGTGCCAGCAGTGAAATGTATAGTGGCTACACCTTC.

The CDR3 sequence is CASSLVGDGYTF. CDR3 in DNA: TGTGCCAGCAGCTTAGTAGGGGATGGCTACACCTTC. The V call is TRBV7-9, the J call TRBJ1-2; D may be TRBD1 (5 bases). Germline assignment: CDR1 SEHNR and CDR2 FQNEAQ (reference sequence). The CDR3 is made up of 12 amino acids. V lost 1 base and J 6 bases, leaving 6 bases between the germline ends.

The chain recombines TRBV4-2 with TRBJ2-5; 7 positions agree with TRBD2. The CDR3 is made up of 13 amino acids. With 3 bases clipped from V and 5 bases from J, the junction kept 3 bases outside the gene matches. Germline CDR1 and CDR2: LGHNA and YNFKEQ. CDR3 bases: TGTGCCAGCAGCCATCCCGGGGGGGAGACCCAGTACTTC. Its protein product is CASSHPGGETQYF.

The J gene is TRBJ2-2, the V gene TRBV7-9; 7 bases align to TRBD1. The CDR3 is 15 amino acids. The V and J ends lost 5 bases and 5 bases, in that order; junction bases with no gene match: 8. CDR1 is SEHNR and CDR2 is FQNEAQ in the germline V gene (reference sequence). CDR3 coding DNA: TGTGCCAGCAGCCTAAGACAGGGCCAGACCGGGGAGCTGTTTTTT. The encoded protein is CASSLRQGQTGELFF.

The chain recombines TRBV10-3 with TRBJ2-3; TRBD1 agrees at 8 bases. Germline CDR1 is ENHRY and CDR2 is SYGVKD. Trimming took 11 bases from V and 1 from J; bases not matched to a gene: 8. The length of the CDR3 is 14 residues. The CDR3, as DNA: TGTGCCTCGGCAGGGGGCAGGGGCACAGATACGCAGTATTTT. This translates into CASAGGRGTDTQYF.

V and J are TRBV5-1 and TRBJ1-1; tentatively, D is TRBD1 (5 bases). Trimming pared 0 bases from V and 1 base from J, leaving 10 bases between. Germline CDR1 is SGHRS and CDR2 is YFSETQ. CDR3 length: 15 amino acids. CDR3 bases: TGCGCCAGCAGCTTGGGGGCAGGGTGGAACACTGAAGCTTTCTTT. Translation gives CASSLGAGWNTEAFF. Combining the CDR3 with reference TRBV5-1 and TRBJ1-1 gives the whole variable domain KAGVTQTPRYLIKTRGQQVTLSCSPISGHRSVSWYQQTPGQGLQFLFEYFSETQRNKGNFPGRFSGRQFSNSRSEMNVSTLELGDSALYLCASSLGAGWNTEAFFGQGTRLTVV.

The V and J genes are TRBV4-3 and TRBJ2-3, with a tentative D call TRBD1 (6 bases). CDR3 size: 17 residues. CDR1 and CDR2 (germline): LGHNA, YSLEER. The V end was cut by 0 bases, the J end by 4 bases, with 17 bases between. The DNA of the CDR3 is TGCGCCAGCAGCCAAGATGCGGACAGCGATTTCCCAGATACGCAGTATTTT. As protein: CASSQDADSDFPDTQYF.

The rearrangement uses TRBV12-3 or TRBV12-4 and TRBJ2-1; D possibly corresponds to TRBD1 (5 bases). Trimming pared 9 bases from V and 6 bases from J, leaving 12 bases between. This CDR3 has 12 amino acids. CDR3 sequence: CASAQGVNEQFF. In nucleotides, the CDR3 is TGTGCCAGTGCTCAGGGTGTCAATGAGCAGTTCTTC.

This clone occurred many times. CDR3 DNA: TGTGCCACCAGTGACAGTGCCATGACAGGATCTGGCTACACCTTC. The encoded protein is CATSDSAMTGSGYTF. The chain employs TRBV24-1 and TRBJ1-2; TRBD1 is a possible D gene (6 bases). Germline loops: CDR1 KGHDR, CDR2 SFDVKD. Trimming removed 4 bases at V and 7 bases at J, with 18 bases between. The CDR3 is 15 residues long.

The chain couples TRBV19 to TRBJ1-5; D is possibly TRBD1 (6 bases). Between the trimmed V and J ends, which lost 10 bases and 3 bases, there was a span of 16 bases. The CDR3 is 14 amino acids. The germline gives CDR1 LNHDA, CDR2 SQIVND (reference sequence). CDR3: CATAGVTYNQPQHF. The CDR3 nucleotides read TGTGCCACCGCAGGGGTCACCTACAATCAGCCCCAGCATTTT.

The chain has TRBV10-3 and TRBJ1-2, with D possibly TRBD1 on 5 matching bases. This CDR3 contains 13 residues. Germline V CDR1 and CDR2: ENHRY, SYGVKD. V was shortened by 9 bases and J by 0 bases, with 11 bases between the two germline ends. CDR3 protein: CAIGARTNYGYTF. In nucleotides, the CDR3 is TGTGCCATTGGGGCCCGGACTAACTATGGCTACACCTTC.

The V call is TRBV5-1, the J call TRBJ1-6; TRBD1 matches at 7 bases. Germline V lookup: CDR1 SGHRS, CDR2 YFSETQ. The trim removed 2 bases at V and 6 bases at J, leaving 8 bases unmatched. The CDR3 is 16 residues long. This CDR3 is CASSLEGGAGNSPLHF. The DNA of the CDR3 is TGCGCCAGCAGCTTAGAAGGGGGCGCAGGTAATTCACCCCTCCACTTT.

This chain joins TRBV7-9 and TRBJ1-2; D unresolved. This CDR3 contains 14 residues. The germline V gene encodes CDR1 SEHNR and CDR2 FQNEAQ (reference sequence). With 2 bases removed from V and 7 bases from J, the gap between germline ends came to 14 bases. The CDR3: CASSLKPPGIGYTF. CDR3 nucleotides: TGTGCCAGCAGCTTAAAGCCCCCCGGGATTGGCTACACCTTC.

The gene calls are TRBV13 and TRBJ1-6; D remains unclear. CDR3 length equals 14 residues. V lost 2 bases, J lost 9 bases, and 11 bases lay in between. The germline CDR1 and CDR2 sequences are PRHDT and FYEKMQ (reference sequence). The CDR3 DNA is TGTGCCAGCAGCTTACAGGCTACCCTTTCACCCCTCCACTTT. This sequence encodes CASSLQATLSPLHF.

For the CDR3, the DNA is TGCGCCAGCAGCTTGGTCCTAGCGGGTCCCTCCTACGAGCAGTACTTC. The encoded protein is CASSLVLAGPSYEQYF. The rearrangement links TRBV5-1 to TRBJ2-7; 8 bases align to TRBD2. The CDR3 sequence is 16 residues long. Germline loops: CDR1 SGHRS, CDR2 YFSETQ. J gave up 0 bases and V 0 bases, and 5 bases lay outside the gene matches.

The chain uses TRBV19 and TRBJ2-7; weak D call: TRBD1 (5 bases). Trimming took 6 bases from V and 5 from J, leaving 8 bases between them. CDR1 and CDR2 from the germline V gene are LNHDA and SQIVND (reference sequence). CDR3 length equals 11 residues. As DNA, the CDR3 is TGTGCCAGTAGGACAGCCGACGAGCAGTACTTC. It specifies CASRTADEQYF. The variable domain in full, with the rest retrieved from reference TRBV19 and TRBJ2-7, is DGGITQSPKYLFRKEGQNVTLSCEQNLNHDAMYWYRQDPGQGLRLIYYSQIVNDFQKGDIAEGYSVSREKKESFPLTVTSAQKNPTAFYLCASRTADEQYFGPGTRLTVT.

The V gene is TRBV7-2, the J gene TRBJ2-4; TRBD1 matches 9 bases. The J segment lost 9 bases and the V segment lost 0 bases, leaving 3 bases of the junction unmatched. There are 14 residues in the CDR3. The germline CDR1 and CDR2 sequences are SGHTA and FQGNSA. CDR3 nucleotide sequence: TGTGCCAGCAGCTTAGCCGGGACAGGGTTCATTCAGTACTTC. Encoded protein: CASSLAGTGFIQYF.

This clone was counted a few times. The chain joins TRBV5-1 to TRBJ2-5, with TRBD1 matching over 8 bases. The length of the CDR3 is 14 residues. Per germline, CDR1 SGHRS and CDR2 YFSETQ. Trimming took 1 base from V and 4 from J; bases not matched to a gene: 3. CDR3 residues: CASSLRDRGETQYF. CDR3 in DNA: TGCGCCAGCAGCTTGAGAGACAGGGGAGAGACCCAGTACTTC. Using reference TRBV5-1 and TRBJ2-5 for the parts outside the CDR3, the full variable domain is KAGVTQTPRYLIKTRGQQVTLSCSPISGHRSVSWYQQTPGQGLQFLFEYFSETQRNKGNFPGRFSGRQFSNSRSEMNVSTLELGDSALYLCASSLRDRGETQYFGPGTRLLVL.

The chain links TRBV7-7 to TRBJ2-5; 15 nucleotides line up with TRBD2. Germline CDR1 SSHAT, CDR2 FNYEAQ (reference sequence). Losses at the gene ends were 5 bases for V and 4 bases for J; bases not matched to a gene: 5. CDR3 length: 16 residues. The CDR3 loop is CASSQRTSGGVETQYF. The DNA of the CDR3 is TGTGCCAGCAGCCAACGGACTAGCGGGGGGGTAGAGACCCAGTACTTC.

The chain employs TRBV4-2 and TRBJ2-7, with TRBD2 matching 8 bases. After removal of 0 bases from V and 2 bases from J, the junction contained 3 bases not matched to a gene. The CDR3 consists of 15 residues. Germline values: CDR1 LGHNA, CDR2 YNFKEQ. CDR3 bases: TGTGCCAGCAGCCAAGATCCGGGGGGGGCCTACGAGCAGTACTTC. This gives the protein CASSQDPGGAYEQYF.

The chain couples TRBV6-2 or TRBV6-3 to TRBJ2-1, with TRBD2 as a possible D gene (7 bases). The germline V and J ends were trimmed by 4 bases and 3 bases, with 22 bases remaining between them. Germline-derived CDR1 and CDR2 are MNHEY and SVGEGT. The CDR3 is made up of 18 amino acids. This CDR3 reads CASSSPTGAGAFYNEQFF. The CDR3 bases are TGTGCCAGCAGTTCGCCCACGGGGGCGGGGGCCTTCTACAATGAGCAGTTCTTC.